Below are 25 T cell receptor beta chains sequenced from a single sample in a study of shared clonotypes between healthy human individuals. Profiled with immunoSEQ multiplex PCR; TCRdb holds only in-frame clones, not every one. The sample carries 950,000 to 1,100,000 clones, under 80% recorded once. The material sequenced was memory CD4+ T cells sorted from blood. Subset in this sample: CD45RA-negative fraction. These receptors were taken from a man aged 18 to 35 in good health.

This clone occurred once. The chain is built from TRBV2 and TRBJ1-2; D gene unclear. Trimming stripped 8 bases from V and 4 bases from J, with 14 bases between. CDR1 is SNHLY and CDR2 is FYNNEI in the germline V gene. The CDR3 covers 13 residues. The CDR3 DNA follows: TGTGCCAGCTGGACGGCCCGCGGCTATGGCTACACCTTC. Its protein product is CASWTARGYGYTF.

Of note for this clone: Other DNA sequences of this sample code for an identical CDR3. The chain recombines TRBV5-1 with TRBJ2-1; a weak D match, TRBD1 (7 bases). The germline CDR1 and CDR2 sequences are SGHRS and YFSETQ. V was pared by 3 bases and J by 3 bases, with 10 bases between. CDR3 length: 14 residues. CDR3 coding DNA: TGCGCCAGCAGCTCCCAGGGGGGCTACAATGAGCAGTTCTTC. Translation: CASSSQGGYNEQFF.

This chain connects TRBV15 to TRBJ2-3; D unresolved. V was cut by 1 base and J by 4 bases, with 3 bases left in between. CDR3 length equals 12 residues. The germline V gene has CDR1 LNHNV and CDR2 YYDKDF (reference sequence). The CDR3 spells CATSRGADTQYF. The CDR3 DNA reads TGTGCCACCAGCAGAGGAGCAGATACGCAGTATTTT.

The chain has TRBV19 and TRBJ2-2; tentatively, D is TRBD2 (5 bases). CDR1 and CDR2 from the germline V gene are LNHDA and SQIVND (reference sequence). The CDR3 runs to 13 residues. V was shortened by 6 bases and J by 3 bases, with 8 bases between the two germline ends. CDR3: CASRGSYTGELFF. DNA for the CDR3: TGTGCCAGTAGGGGGAGCTACACCGGGGAGCTGTTTTTT.

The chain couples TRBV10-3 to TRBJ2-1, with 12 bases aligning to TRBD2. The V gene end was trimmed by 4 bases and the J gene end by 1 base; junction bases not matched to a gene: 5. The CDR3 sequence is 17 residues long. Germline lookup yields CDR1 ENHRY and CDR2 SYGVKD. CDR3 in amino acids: CAISVTSGRGSYNEQFF. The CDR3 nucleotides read TGTGCCATCAGTGTGACTAGCGGGAGAGGTTCCTACAATGAGCAGTTCTTC.

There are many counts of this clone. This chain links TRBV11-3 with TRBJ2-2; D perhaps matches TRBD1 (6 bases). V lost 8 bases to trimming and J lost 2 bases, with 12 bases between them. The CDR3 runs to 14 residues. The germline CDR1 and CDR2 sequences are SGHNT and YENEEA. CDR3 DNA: TGTGCCAGCGGCACAGGGCCCAACACCGGGGAGCTGTTTTTT. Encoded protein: CASGTGPNTGELFF. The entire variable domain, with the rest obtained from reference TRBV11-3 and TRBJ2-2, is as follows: EAGVVQSPRYKIIEKKQPVAFWCNPISGHNTLYWYLQNLGQGPELLIRYENEEAVDDSQLPKDRFSAERLKGVDSTLKIQPAELGDSAVYLCASGTGPNTGELFFGEGSRLTVL.

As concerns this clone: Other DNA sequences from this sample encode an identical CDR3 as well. CDR3 sequence: CASSTSGQPQHF. CDR3 DNA: TGTGCCAGCAGTACTTCTGGACAGCCCCAGCATTTT. This chain links TRBV6-5 with TRBJ1-5; D unclear. Germline CDR1 is MNHEY and CDR2 is SVGAGI. The ends were cut back, 5 bases at V and 7 bases at J, with 9 bases in the middle. The CDR3 spans 12 residues.

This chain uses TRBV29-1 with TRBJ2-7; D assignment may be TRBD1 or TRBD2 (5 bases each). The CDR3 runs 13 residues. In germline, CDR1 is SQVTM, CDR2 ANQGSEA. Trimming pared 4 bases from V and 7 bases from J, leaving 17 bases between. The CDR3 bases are TGCAGCGTTGTCCCGGGACCAGGGCAGGAGCAGTACTTC. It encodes CSVVPGPGQEQYF.

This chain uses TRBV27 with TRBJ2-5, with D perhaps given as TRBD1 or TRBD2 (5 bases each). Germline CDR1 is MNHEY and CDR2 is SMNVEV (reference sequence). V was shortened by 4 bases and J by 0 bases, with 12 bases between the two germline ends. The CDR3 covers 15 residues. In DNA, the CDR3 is TGTGCCAGCAGTTCCGGGACGCGATACCAAGAGACCCAGTACTTC. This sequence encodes CASSSGTRYQETQYF.

CDR3 loop: CASTTKTYGYTF. The CDR3 DNA reads as TGTGCCAGTACCACTAAGACGTATGGCTACACCTTC. The chain uses TRBV19 and TRBJ1-2; D is ambiguous. Germline CDR1 is LNHDA and CDR2 is SQIVND (reference sequence). The CDR3 is 12 amino acids. Trimming shortened V by 7 bases and J by 5 bases, and 11 bases separated the two germline ends.

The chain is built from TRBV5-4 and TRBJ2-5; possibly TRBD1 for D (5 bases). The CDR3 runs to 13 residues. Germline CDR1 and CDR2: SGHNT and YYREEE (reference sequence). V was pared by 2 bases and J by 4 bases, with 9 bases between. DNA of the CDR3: TGTGCCAGCAGCTTCGCAGGGCCAGAGACCCAGTACTTC. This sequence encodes CASSFAGPETQYF.

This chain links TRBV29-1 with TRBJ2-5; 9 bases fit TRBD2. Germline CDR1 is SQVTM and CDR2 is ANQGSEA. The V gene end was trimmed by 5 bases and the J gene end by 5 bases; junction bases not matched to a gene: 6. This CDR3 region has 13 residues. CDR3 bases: TGCAGCGTTCGGCGGGGGGGCCCGGAGACCCAGTACTTC. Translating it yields CSVRRGGPETQYF.

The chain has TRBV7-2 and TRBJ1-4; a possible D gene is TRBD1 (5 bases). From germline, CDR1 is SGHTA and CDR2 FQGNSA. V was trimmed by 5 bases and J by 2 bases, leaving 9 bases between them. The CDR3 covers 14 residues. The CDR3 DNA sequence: TGTGCCAGCAGCCCAGGGATCACTAATGAAAAACTGTTTTTT. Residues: CASSPGITNEKLFF.

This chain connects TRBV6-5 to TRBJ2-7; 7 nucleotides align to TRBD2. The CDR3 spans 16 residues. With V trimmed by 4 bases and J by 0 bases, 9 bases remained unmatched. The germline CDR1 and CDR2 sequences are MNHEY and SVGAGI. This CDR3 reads CASSWPSGDRSYEQYF. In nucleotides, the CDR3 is TGTGCCAGCAGTTGGCCGAGCGGGGACCGCTCCTACGAGCAGTACTTC.

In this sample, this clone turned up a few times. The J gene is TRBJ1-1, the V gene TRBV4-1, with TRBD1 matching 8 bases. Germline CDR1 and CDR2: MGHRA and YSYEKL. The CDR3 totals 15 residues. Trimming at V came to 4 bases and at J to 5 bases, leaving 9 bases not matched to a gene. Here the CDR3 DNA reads TGCGCCAGCAGCCGTGGACAGGGTGCGAGAACTGAAGCTTTCTTT. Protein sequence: CASSRGQGARTEAFF.

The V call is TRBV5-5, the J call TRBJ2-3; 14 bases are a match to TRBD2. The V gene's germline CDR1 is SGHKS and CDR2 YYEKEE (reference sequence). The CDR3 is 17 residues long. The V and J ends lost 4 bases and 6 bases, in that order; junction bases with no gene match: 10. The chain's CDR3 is CASSAETSGRASDTQYF. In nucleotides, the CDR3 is TGTGCCAGCAGCGCCGAGACTAGCGGGAGGGCCTCGGATACGCAGTATTTT.

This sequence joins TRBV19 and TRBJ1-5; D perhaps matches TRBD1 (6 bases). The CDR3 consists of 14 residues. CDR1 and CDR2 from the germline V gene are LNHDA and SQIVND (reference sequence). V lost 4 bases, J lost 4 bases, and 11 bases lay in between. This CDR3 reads CASSSDRTNQPQHF. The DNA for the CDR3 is TGTGCCAGTAGTAGTGACAGGACGAATCAGCCCCAGCATTTT.

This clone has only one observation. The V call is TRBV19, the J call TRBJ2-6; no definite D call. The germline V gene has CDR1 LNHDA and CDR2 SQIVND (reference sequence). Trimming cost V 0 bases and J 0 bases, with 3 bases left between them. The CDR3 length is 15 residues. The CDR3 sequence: CASSIDISGANVLTF. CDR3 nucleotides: TGTGCCAGTAGTATAGACATCTCTGGGGCCAACGTCCTGACTTTC.

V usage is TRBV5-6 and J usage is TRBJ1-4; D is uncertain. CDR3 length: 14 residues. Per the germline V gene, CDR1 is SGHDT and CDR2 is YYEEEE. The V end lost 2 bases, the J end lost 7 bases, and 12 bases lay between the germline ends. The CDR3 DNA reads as TGTGCCAGCAGCTTAAAGGGAATCCGTGAAAAACTGTTTTTT. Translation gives CASSLKGIREKLFF.

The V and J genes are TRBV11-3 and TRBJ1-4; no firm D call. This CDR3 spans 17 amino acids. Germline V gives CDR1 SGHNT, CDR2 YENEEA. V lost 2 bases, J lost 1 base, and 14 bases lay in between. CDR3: CASSLPVMGRTNEKLFF. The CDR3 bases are TGTGCCAGCAGCTTACCGGTGATGGGGAGAACTAATGAAAAACTGTTTTTT.

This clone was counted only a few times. The CDR3: CAWSPYSNQPQHF. The CDR3, as DNA: TGTGCCTGGAGTCCCTATAGCAATCAGCCCCAGCATTTT. The genes are TRBV30 and TRBJ1-5, with unresolved D. Per germline, CDR1 GTSNPN and CDR2 SVGIG (reference sequence). The CDR3 loop spans 13 amino acids. Trimming cost V 2 bases and J 0 bases, with 5 bases left between them.

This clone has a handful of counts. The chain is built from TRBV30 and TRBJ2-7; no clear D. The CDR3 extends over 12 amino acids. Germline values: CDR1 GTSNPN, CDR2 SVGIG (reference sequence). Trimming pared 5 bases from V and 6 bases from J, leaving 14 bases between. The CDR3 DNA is TGTGCCTGGCGCCTAGGCCCAGGCGAGCAGTACTTC. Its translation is CAWRLGPGEQYF.

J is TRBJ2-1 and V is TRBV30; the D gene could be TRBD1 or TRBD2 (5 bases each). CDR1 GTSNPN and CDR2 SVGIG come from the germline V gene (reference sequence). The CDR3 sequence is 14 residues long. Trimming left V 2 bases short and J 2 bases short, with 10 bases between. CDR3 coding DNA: TGTGCCTGGAGTCCGGGGCTGCCCTACAATGAGCAGTTCTTC. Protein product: CAWSPGLPYNEQFF.

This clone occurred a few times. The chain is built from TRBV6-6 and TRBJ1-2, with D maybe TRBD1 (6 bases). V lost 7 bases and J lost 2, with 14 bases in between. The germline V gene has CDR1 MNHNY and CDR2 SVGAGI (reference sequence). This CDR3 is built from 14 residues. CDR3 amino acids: CASKGTGTNYGYTF. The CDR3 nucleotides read TGTGCCAGCAAAGGAACAGGGACCAACTATGGCTACACCTTC.

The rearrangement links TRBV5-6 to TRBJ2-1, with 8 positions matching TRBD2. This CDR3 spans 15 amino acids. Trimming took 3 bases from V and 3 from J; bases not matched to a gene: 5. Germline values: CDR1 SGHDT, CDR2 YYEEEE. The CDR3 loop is CASSSTGGRYNEQFF. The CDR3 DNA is TGTGCCAGCAGCTCAACGGGGGGGCGCTACAATGAGCAGTTCTTC.